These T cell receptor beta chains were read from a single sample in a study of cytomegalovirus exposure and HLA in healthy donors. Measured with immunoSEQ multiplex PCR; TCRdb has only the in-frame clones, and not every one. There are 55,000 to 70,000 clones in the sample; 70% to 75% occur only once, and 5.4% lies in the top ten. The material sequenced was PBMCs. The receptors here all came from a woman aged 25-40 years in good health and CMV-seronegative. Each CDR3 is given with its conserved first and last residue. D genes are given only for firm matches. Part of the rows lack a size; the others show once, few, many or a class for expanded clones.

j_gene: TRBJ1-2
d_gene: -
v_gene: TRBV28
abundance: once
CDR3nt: TGTGCCAGCAGTCGGCCAGGGATGGACTATGGCTACACCTTC
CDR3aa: CASSRPGMDYGYTF

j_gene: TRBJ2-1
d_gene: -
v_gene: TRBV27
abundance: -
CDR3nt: TGTGCCAGCAGTTTAGGGACAAACAATGAGCAGTTCTTC
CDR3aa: CASSLGTNNEQFF

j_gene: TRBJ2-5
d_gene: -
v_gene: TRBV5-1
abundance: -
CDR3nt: TGCGCCAGCAGCTTCCGCCCAGGGCAAGAGACCCAGTACTTC
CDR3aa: CASSFRPGQETQYF

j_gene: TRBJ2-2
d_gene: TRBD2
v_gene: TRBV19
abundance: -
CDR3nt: TGTGCCAGTAGTATGCCCGGGACTAGCACGAACACCGGGGAGCTGTTTTTT
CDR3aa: CASSMPGTSTNTGELFF

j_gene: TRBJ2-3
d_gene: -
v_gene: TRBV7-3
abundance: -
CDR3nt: TGTGCCAGCAGCTTAGCGGGGGCCGGCACAGATACGCAGTATTTT
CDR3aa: CASSLAGAGTDTQYF

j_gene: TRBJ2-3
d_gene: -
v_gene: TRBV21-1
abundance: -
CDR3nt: TGTGCCAGCAGCAAAGAGGAGGGAGTCTGCACAGATACGCAGTATTTT
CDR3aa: CASSKEEGVCTDTQYF

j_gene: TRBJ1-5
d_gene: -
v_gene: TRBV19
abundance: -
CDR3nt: TGTGCCAGTAGCACATACCCCCGACAGCTTAGCAATCAGCCCCAGCATTTT
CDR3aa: CASSTYPRQLSNQPQHF

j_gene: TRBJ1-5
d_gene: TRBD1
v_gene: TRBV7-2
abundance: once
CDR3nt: TGTGCCAGCAGCCTTTACAGGGGGCATCAGCCCCAGCATTTT
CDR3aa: CASSLYRGHQPQHF

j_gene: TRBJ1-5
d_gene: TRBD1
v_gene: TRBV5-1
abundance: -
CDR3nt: TGCGCCAGCAGCTGGGGACAGGGGAGCAATCAGCCCCAGCATTTT
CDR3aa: CASSWGQGSNQPQHF

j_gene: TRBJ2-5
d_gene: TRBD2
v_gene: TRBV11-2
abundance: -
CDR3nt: TGTGCCAGCAGCTTAGGTAGCGGGAAGGAGACCCAGTACTTC
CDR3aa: CASSLGSGKETQYF

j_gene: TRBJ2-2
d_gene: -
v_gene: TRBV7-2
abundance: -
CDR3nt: TGTGCCAGCAGCTTAGGTTCTGGAGCCACCGGGGAGCTGTTTTTT
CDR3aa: CASSLGSGATGELFF

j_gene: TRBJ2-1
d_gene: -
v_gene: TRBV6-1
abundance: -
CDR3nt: TGTGCCAGCAGTGACCAGACTCGTAGCAAATACAATGAGCAGTTCTTC
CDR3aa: CASSDQTRSKYNEQFF

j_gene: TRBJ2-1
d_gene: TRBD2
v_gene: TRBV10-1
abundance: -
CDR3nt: TGCGCCAGCAGTGAGGCTAGGACTAGCGGCACCTACAATGAGCAGTTCTTC
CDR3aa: CASSEARTSGTYNEQFF

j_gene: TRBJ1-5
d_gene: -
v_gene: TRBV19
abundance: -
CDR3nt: TGTGCCAGTAGTGCTGACAGTAGCAATCAGCCCCAGCATTTT
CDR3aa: CASSADSSNQPQHF

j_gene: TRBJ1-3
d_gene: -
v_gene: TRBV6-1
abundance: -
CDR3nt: TGTGCCAGCAGTGAAAGTGTGGGGCCTGGAAACACCATATATTTT
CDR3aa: CASSESVGPGNTIYF

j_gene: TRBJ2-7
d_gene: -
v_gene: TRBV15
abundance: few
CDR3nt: TGTGCCACCAGCAGCGGGGTAGGGCCAGACTACGAGCAGTACTTC
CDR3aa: CATSSGVGPDYEQYF

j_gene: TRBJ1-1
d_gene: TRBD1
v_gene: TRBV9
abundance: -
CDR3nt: TGTGCCAGCAGCGTAACCGACAGGGGCTCTGAAGCTTTCTTT
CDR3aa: CASSVTDRGSEAFF

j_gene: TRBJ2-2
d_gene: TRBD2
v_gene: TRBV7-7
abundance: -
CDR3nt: TGTGCCAGCAGCCCATTAGCGGGAGGGCCCGGCGGGGAGCTGTTTTTT
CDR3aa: CASSPLAGGPGGELFF

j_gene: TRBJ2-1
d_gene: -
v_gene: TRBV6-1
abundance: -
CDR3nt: TGTGCCAGCAGTGAAGGCGGGCGGGGGCAGTTCTTC
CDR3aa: CASSEGGRGQFF

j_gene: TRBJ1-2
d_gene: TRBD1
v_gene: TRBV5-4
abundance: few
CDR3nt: TGTGCCAGCAGTGTTCAGGGGGTGGACTATGGCTACACCTTC
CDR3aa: CASSVQGVDYGYTF

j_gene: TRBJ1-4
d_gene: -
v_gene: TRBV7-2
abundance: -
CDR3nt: TGTGCCAGCAGCCCGGCCGTAGGGAGGTCTAATGAAAAACTGTTTTTT
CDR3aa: CASSPAVGRSNEKLFF

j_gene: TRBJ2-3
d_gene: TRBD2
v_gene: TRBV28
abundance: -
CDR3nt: TGTGCCAGACAGGGGGGGCAGGTTCTAGCGGGAGAGAGTTGGACAGATACGCAGTATTTT
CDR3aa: CARQGGQVLAGESWTDTQYF

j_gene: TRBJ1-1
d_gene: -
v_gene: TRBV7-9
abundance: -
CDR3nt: TGTGCCAGCAGCCCTCCGGACAGGAACACTGAAGCTTTCTTT
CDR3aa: CASSPPDRNTEAFF

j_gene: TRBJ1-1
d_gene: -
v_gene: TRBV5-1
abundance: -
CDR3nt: TGCGCCAGCAGCTTGCAAAAGGGGGGGACTGAAGCTTTCTTT
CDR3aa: CASSLQKGGTEAFF

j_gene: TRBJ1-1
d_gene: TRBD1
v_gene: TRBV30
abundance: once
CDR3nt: TGTGCCTGGAGTGAGGACAGGCCGAGGACTGAAGCTTTCTTT
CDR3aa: CAWSEDRPRTEAFF

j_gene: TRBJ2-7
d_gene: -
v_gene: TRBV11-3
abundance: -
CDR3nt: TGTGCCAGCAGCTTAGATTTAGACAGCCCCTACGAGCAGTACTTC
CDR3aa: CASSLDLDSPYEQYF

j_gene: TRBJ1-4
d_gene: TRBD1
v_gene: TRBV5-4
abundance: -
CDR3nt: TGTGCCAGCAGCCGAGACAGGGCTAATGAAAAACTGTTTTTT
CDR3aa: CASSRDRANEKLFF

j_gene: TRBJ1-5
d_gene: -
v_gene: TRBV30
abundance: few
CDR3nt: TGTGCCTGGAGTGGGTCGATCCAGGGAAATCAGCCCCAGCATTTT
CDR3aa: CAWSGSIQGNQPQHF

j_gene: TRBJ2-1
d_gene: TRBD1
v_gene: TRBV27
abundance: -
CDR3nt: TGTGCCAGTACGGGTGGGACAGGGGTCAATGAGCAGTTCTTC
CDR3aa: CASTGGTGVNEQFF

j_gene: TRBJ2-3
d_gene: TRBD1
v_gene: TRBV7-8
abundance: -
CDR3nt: TGTGCCAGCAGCCGGGGACGGCAGGGGGGCACAGATACGCAGTATTTT
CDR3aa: CASSRGRQGGTDTQYF

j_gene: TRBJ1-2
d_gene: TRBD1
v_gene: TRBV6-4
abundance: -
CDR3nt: TGTGCCAGCAGACCGACAGGGACTAACTATGGCTACACCTTC
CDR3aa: CASRPTGTNYGYTF

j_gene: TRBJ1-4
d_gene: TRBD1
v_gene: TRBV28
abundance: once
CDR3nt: TGTGCCAGCAGCCCCCGGGACAGCCCTTATGAAAAACTGTTTTTT
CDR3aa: CASSPRDSPYEKLFF

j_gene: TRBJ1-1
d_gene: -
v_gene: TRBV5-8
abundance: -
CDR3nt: TGTGCCAGCGAAAGGGGAAGGTGGACTGAAGCTTTCTTT
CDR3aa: CASERGRWTEAFF

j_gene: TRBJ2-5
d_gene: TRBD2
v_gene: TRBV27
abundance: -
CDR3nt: TGTGCCAGCAGTATGGGACTAGGAGAGACCCAGTACTTC
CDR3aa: CASSMGLGETQYF

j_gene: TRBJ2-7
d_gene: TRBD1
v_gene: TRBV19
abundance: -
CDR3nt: TGTGCCAGTAGGGGACAGGGCTACGAGCAGTACTTC
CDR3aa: CASRGQGYEQYF

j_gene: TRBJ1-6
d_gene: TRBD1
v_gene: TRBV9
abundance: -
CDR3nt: TGTGCCAGCAGCGAACAGGGGCGGGATTCACCCCTCCACTTT
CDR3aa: CASSEQGRDSPLHF

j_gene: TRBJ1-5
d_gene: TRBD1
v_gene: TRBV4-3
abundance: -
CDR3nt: TGCGCCAGCAGCCAAAGGACAGGGGCCCTTTCGGACCAGCCCCAGCATTTT
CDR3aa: CASSQRTGALSDQPQHF

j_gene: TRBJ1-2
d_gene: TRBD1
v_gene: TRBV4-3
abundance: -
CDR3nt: TGCGCCAGCAGCCAAGATGAGGGACAGGGGAGTTTGGATGGCTACACCTTC
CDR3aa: CASSQDEGQGSLDGYTF

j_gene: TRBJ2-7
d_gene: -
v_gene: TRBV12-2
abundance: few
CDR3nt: TGTGCAAGTCGCTTATTGCAGCGGGAAGGGGACTACGAGCAGTACTTC
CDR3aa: CASRLLQREGDYEQYF

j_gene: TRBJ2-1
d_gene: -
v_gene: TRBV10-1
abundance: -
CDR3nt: TGCGCCAGCAGTGACCGACTAGACGATGAGCAGTTCTTC
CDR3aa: CASSDRLDDEQFF

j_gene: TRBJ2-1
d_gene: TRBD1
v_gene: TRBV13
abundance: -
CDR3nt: TGTGCCAGCAGCTTCTGGACAGGGGTCACCAATGAGCAGTTCTTC
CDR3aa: CASSFWTGVTNEQFF

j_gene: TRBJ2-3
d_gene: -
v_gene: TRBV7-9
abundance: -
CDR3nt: TGTGCCAGCAGCTTAGCGGTGGCGGCCAGATCCACAGATACGCAGTATTTT
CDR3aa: CASSLAVAARSTDTQYF

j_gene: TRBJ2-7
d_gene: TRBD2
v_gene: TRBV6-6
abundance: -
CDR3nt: TGTGCCAGCGGAGCCGGGACTAGCGGATTTTACGAGCAGTACTTC
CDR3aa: CASGAGTSGFYEQYF

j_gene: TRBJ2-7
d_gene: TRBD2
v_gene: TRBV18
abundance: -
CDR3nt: TGTGCCAGCTCCCTCGGACTAGCGAGAAGCTCCTACGAGCAGTACTTC
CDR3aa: CASSLGLARSSYEQYF

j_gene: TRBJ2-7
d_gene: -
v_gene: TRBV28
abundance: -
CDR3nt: TGTGCCAGCAGTTTTAACAGCCGACCAGGGTACTACGGGCAGTACTTC
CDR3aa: CASSFNSRPGYYGQYF

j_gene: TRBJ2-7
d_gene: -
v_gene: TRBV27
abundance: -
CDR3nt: TGTGCCAGCAGTTTAGATCGGGAAAGGGAGCAGTACTTC
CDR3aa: CASSLDREREQYF